This is a list of T cell receptor beta chains from one sample in a study of blood T cell repertoires in COVID-19. Profiled with immunoSEQ multiplex PCR; TCRdb holds only in-frame clones, not every one. Here the sample spans roughly 63,000 clones, 85% to 90% being singletons. Source material: peripheral blood. Receptors originate from a man between 60 and 75 years old with acute or convalescent COVID-19. The CDR3 runs from the conserved cysteine through the conserved F or W. The D gene is left open where the match is weak. Clone sizes are given selectively: once, few, many, or a class where the clone is expanded.

J gene | clone size | V gene | D gene | CDR3 protein | CDR3 DNA
TRBJ1-3 | NA | TRBV4-1 | NA | CASSQVAGKAGNTIYF | TGCGCCAGCAGCCAAGTCGCAGGGAAGGCTGGAAACACCATATATTTT
TRBJ1-6 | once | TRBV5-4 | NA | CASRAGRGDNSPLHF | TGTGCCAGCAGGGCGGGGAGGGGGGATAATTCACCCCTCCACTTT
TRBJ1-5 | NA | TRBV24-1 | NA | CATSDLGREYSNQPQHF | TGTGCCACCAGTGATTTGGGGCGGGAGTATAGCAATCAGCCCCAGCATTTT
TRBJ1-6 | NA | TRBV28 | TRBD1 | CASSRGTGFYNSPLHF | TGTGCCAGCAGTAGAGGGACAGGGTTCTATAATTCACCCCTCCACTTT
TRBJ2-7 | NA | TRBV5-6 | TRBD2 | CASSRELAGEEQYF | TGTGCCAGCAGCCGGGAACTAGCGGGAGAGGAGCAGTACTTC
TRBJ1-4 | NA | TRBV3-1/TRBV3-2 | NA | CASSQVGGLGEKLFF | TGTGCCAGCAGCCAAGTGGGGGGTTTAGGAGAAAAACTGTTTTTT
TRBJ1-2 | NA | TRBV9 | NA | CASSPFTGYYGYTF | TGTGCCAGCAGCCCATTCACAGGGTACTATGGCTACACCTTC
TRBJ1-1 | medium-sized | TRBV30 | TRBD1 | CAWSIDRGLGTEAFF | TGTGCCTGGAGTATCGACAGGGGGCTCGGGACTGAAGCTTTCTTT
TRBJ2-4 | few | TRBV7-8 | NA | CASSLVTGELAKNIQYF | TGTGCCAGCAGCCTCGTGACGGGAGAGTTGGCCAAAAACATTCAGTACTTC
TRBJ2-2 | NA | TRBV9 | NA | CASSGPGHPTGELFF | TGTGCCAGCAGCGGACCGGGACACCCCACCGGGGAGCTGTTTTTT
TRBJ2-1 | few | TRBV12-5 | NA | CASGLVLATSYNEQFF | TGTGCTAGTGGTTTGGTACTTGCGACTAGCTACAATGAGCAGTTCTTC
TRBJ2-7 | NA | TRBV14 | TRBD1 | CASSHSTGTGGHEQYF | TGTGCCAGCAGCCATTCTACCGGGACAGGGGGACACGAGCAGTACTTC
TRBJ2-3 | once | TRBV6-6 | NA | CASSLTGDTQYF | TGTGCCAGCAGTTTGACAGGAGATACGCAGTATTTT
TRBJ1-3 | NA | TRBV5-5 | TRBD1 | CASSGGGTVSGNTIYF | TGTGCCAGCAGCGGAGGCGGGACAGTCTCTGGAAACACCATATATTTT
TRBJ1-1 | NA | TRBV27 | TRBD1 | CASSAHRGGTEAFF | TGTGCCAGCAGTGCCCACAGGGGAGGCACTGAAGCTTTCTTT
TRBJ2-5 | NA | TRBV19 | NA | CASSIAAGPETQYF | TGTGCCAGTAGTATAGCGGCGGGTCCGGAGACCCAGTACTTC
TRBJ1-6 | NA | TRBV7-3 | TRBD1 | CASSWTGSSYNSPLHF | TGTGCCAGCAGCTGGACAGGGAGCTCCTATAATTCACCCCTCCACTTT
TRBJ2-7 | once | TRBV5-1 | TRBD1 | CASRIRQGDSYEQYF | TGCGCCAGCAGGATTCGACAGGGCGACTCCTACGAGCAGTACTTC
TRBJ2-2 | NA | TRBV27 | NA | CATNPPKWELFF | TGTGCCACCAACCCTCCTAAGTGGGAGCTGTTTTTT
TRBJ1-5 | NA | TRBV2 | TRBD1 | CASRPQGGSNQPQHF | TGTGCCAGCAGGCCACAGGGGGGAAGCAATCAGCCCCAGCATTTT
TRBJ2-3 | NA | TRBV7-9 | TRBD2 | CASSLAGGRTDTQYF | TGTGCCAGCAGCTTGGCGGGAGGACGGACAGATACGCAGTATTTT
TRBJ2-5 | NA | TRBV3-1/TRBV3-2 | TRBD2 | CASSPWGLAPKYQETQYF | TGTGCCAGCAGCCCTTGGGGACTAGCGCCCAAGTACCAAGAGACCCAGTACTTC
TRBJ2-7 | NA | TRBV19 | NA | CASRFGANEQYF | TGTGCCAGTCGGTTTGGAGCTAACGAGCAGTACTTC
TRBJ1-1 | once | TRBV28 | TRBD1 | CASREQGARAFF | TGTGCCAGCAGGGAACAGGGGGCGAGGGCTTTCTTT
TRBJ2-1 | NA | TRBV6-1 | NA | CASSLGQPSYNEQFF | TGTGCCAGCAGTCTCGGACAGCCTTCTTACAATGAGCAGTTCTTC
TRBJ2-2 | NA | TRBV4-3 | TRBD1 | CASSLDRGRVGGELFF | TGCGCCAGCAGCCTAGACAGGGGGCGGGTAGGCGGGGAGCTGTTTTTT
TRBJ2-4 | NA | TRBV18 | TRBD1 | CASSPRQGENIQYF | TGTGCCAGCTCACCACGACAGGGGGAAAACATTCAGTACTTC
TRBJ2-3 | NA | TRBV7-2 | NA | CASSYSGPTDTQYF | TGTGCCAGCAGTTATAGCGGACCCACAGATACGCAGTATTTT
TRBJ1-5 | few | TRBV6-5 | NA | CASSPTGFRNQPQHF | TGTGCCAGCAGCCCCACAGGGTTCCGCAATCAGCCCCAGCATTTT
TRBJ1-5 | NA | TRBV18 | NA | CASSATRGTGENSNQPQHF | TGTGCCAGCTCAGCGACCAGGGGAACTGGGGAGAATAGCAATCAGCCCCAGCATTTT
TRBJ2-2 | NA | TRBV25-1 | NA | CASSEWGVHTGELFF | TGTGCCAGCAGTGAATGGGGGGTTCACACCGGGGAGCTGTTTTTT
TRBJ2-3 | NA | TRBV7-9 | TRBD1 | CASSFRQGVADTQYF | TGTGCCAGCAGCTTCAGACAGGGGGTAGCAGATACGCAGTATTTT
TRBJ2-7 | NA | TRBV5-1 | TRBD2 | CASSFTGGGEQYF | TGCGCCAGCAGCTTTACGGGAGGGGGCGAGCAGTACTTC
TRBJ2-1 | once | TRBV5-1 | TRBD2 | CASSPPGGGNEQFF | TGCGCCAGCAGCCCTCCCGGGGGGGGGAATGAGCAGTTCTTC
TRBJ2-7 | NA | TRBV7-3 | TRBD2 | CASSPDATSVYEQYF | TGTGCCAGCAGTCCCGACGCGACTAGCGTCTACGAGCAGTACTTC
TRBJ1-2 | NA | TRBV6-6 | NA | CASRNSGGGYTF | TGTGCCAGCAGAAACAGCGGAGGCGGCTACACCTTC
TRBJ1-2 | NA | TRBV4-3 | NA | CASSQVTDYGYTF | TGCGCCAGCAGCCAGGTGACAGACTATGGCTACACCTTC
TRBJ2-7 | NA | TRBV7-2 | TRBD2 | CASSFGTRNYEQYF | TGTGCCAGCAGCTTCGGGACTAGAAACTACGAGCAGTACTTC
TRBJ2-3 | NA | TRBV4-3 | TRBD2 | CASSRTSGLDTQYF | TGCGCCAGCAGCCGCACTAGCGGGCTGGATACGCAGTATTTT
TRBJ1-5 | NA | TRBV30 | TRBD1 | CAWSGQGAGNMIRPQHF | TGTGCCTGGAGTGGACAGGGCGCGGGGAATATGATCCGGCCCCAGCATTTT
TRBJ1-5 | NA | TRBV27 | NA | CASSFEGRGLNQPQHF | TGTGCCAGCAGTTTCGAGGGCAGGGGCCTGAATCAGCCCCAGCATTTT
TRBJ1-1 | NA | TRBV12-3/TRBV12-4 | TRBD1 | CASSLTDRGLAFF | TGTGCCAGCAGCTTAACGGACAGGGGGCTGGCTTTCTTT
TRBJ2-1 | NA | TRBV11-2 | TRBD2 | CASSLGTSGTNEQFF | TGTGCCAGCAGCTTAGGGACTAGCGGGACCAATGAGCAGTTCTTC
TRBJ1-5 | NA | TRBV5-6 | NA | CASSLRTAVARPQHF | TGTGCCAGCAGCTTGAGAACAGCCGTGGCTCGGCCCCAGCATTTT
TRBJ1-5 | NA | TRBV7-6 | TRBD1 | CASSSDRGSNQPQHF | TGTGCCAGCAGCTCAGACAGGGGAAGCAATCAGCCCCAGCATTTT
TRBJ2-3 | NA | TRBV6-5 | NA | CASSYRGTSTDTQYF | TGTGCCAGCAGTTACCGCGGGACTAGCACAGATACGCAGTATTTT
TRBJ2-1 | few | TRBV7-9 | NA | CASSPMGGGGNEQFF | TGTGCCAGCAGCCCTATGGGGGGAGGTGGCAATGAGCAGTTCTTC
TRBJ2-2 | many | TRBV6-1 | NA | CASSETGNTGELFF | TGTGCCAGCAGTGAGACAGGGAACACCGGGGAGCTGTTTTTT
TRBJ1-4 | NA | TRBV9 | TRBD1 | CASSADSGQGFNEKLFF | TGTGCCAGCAGCGCCGATTCGGGACAGGGGTTTAATGAAAAACTGTTTTTT
TRBJ2-7 | NA | TRBV20-1 | NA | CSASGGRLYEQYF | TGCAGTGCTAGTGGGGGGAGGCTCTACGAGCAGTACTTC
TRBJ1-2 | NA | TRBV28 | NA | CASIQAGYDGYTF | TGTGCCAGCATCCAGGCAGGGTATGATGGCTACACCTTC
TRBJ2-5 | few | TRBV6-2/TRBV6-3 | NA | CASSMTGQETQYF | TGTGCCAGCAGCATGACAGGTCAAGAGACCCAGTACTTC
TRBJ2-1 | NA | TRBV19 | TRBD1 | CASSSGQPTNEQFF | TGTGCCAGTAGCTCGGGACAGCCTACCAATGAGCAGTTCTTC
TRBJ2-7 | few | TRBV29-1 | TRBD2 | CSARKRESSYEQYF | TGCAGCGCTCGAAAGCGGGAGAGCTCCTACGAGCAGTACTTC
TRBJ2-1 | NA | TRBV6-5 | NA | CASSYNHYPENEQFF | TGTGCCAGCAGTTACAACCACTACCCGGAGAATGAGCAGTTCTTC
TRBJ2-2 | NA | TRBV19 | TRBD1 | CASSLRTGNTGELFF | TGTGCCAGTAGTCTTCGGACAGGAAACACCGGGGAGCTGTTTTTT
TRBJ2-1 | once | TRBV7-3 | TRBD2 | CASSPKAGVRNEQFF | TGTGCCAGCAGCCCCAAAGCGGGAGTCAGGAATGAGCAGTTCTTC
TRBJ2-3 | NA | TRBV7-2 | TRBD2 | CASSVSGRDTDTQYF | TGTGCCAGCAGCGTTAGCGGGAGGGACACAGATACGCAGTATTTT